This T cell receptor (beta chain) was captured by sequencing in a study of a mutant IDH1 vaccine in newly diagnosed glioma. Study-wide context: Radiotherapy, temozolomide, or both had been given previously, and both were given to most.

The V and J ends lost 0 bases and 9 bases, in that order; junction bases with no gene match: 9. This CDR3 has 15 amino acids. The germline V gene has CDR1 SGDLS and CDR2 YYNGEE. Using immunoSEQ multiplex PCR, the repertoire was profiled, and TCRdb retains in-frame clones only, with some absent. The sample lists roughly 86,000 clones, around four fifths occurring once. The time point: baseline, week 1 (first vaccination visit). Described treatment: pre-vaccination baseline after standard-of-care therapy. On this clone itself: Its antigen is unknown.

Study-level findings and limits: Evidence of vaccine-induced immune responses was documented in 85% to 95% of patients. Alterations occurring in top peripheral T cell clonotypes seemed unrelated to pseudoprogression.

The material sequenced was PBMCs, taken from a glioma patient treated with radiotherapy, temozolomide or both. This sequence originates from a man in his forties with glioma. The chain uses TRBV9 and TRBJ2-1, with 7 bases matching TRBD2. Written as DNA, the CDR3 is TGTGCCAGCAGCGTAGGTCCCGGGAGGCTGAGTGAGCAGTTCTTC. Protein: CASSVGPGRLSEQFF. Using reference TRBV9 and TRBJ2-1 for the parts outside the CDR3, the full variable domain is DSGVTQTPKHLITATGQRVTLRCSPRSGDLSVYWYQQSLDQGLQFLIQYYNGEERAKGNILERFSAQQFPDLHSELNLSSLELGDSALYFCASSVGPGRLSEQFFGPGTRLTVL.